This TCR beta chain was sequenced in a study of identifying expanded T cells in peripheral blood. Measured with immunoSEQ multiplex PCR; TCRdb has only the in-frame clones, and not every one. The table has 80,000 or so clones, approximately 84% seen once. Germline CDR1 is LNHDA and CDR2 is SQIVND (reference sequence). Trimming removed 7 bases from V and 3 bases from J, with 8 bases in between. The CDR3 has 12 residues. This sequence joins TRBV19 and TRBJ2-3; D might be TRBD2 (5 bases). The sequenced sample was blood. This receptor was identified in a person between 18 and 69 years old in good health. This CDR3 reads CASMTGTDTQYF. The CDR3 DNA reads as TGTGCCAGTATGACGGGGACAGATACGCAGTATTTT.